The 2 T cell receptor beta chains below all came from one sample that was sequenced in a study of human T cells and chemical hapten exposure. TCRdb ran MiXCR on the 5' RACE reads and lists one entry per CDR3 protein. The data hold approximately 140,000 distinct CDR3 sequences, with roughly 4.1% observed a single time. Total RNA extraction was carried out from unfractionated whole blood. The receptor set was obtained from a female donor in good health.

There are a few counts of this clonotype. CDR3 protein: CASSPNIDRGEQYF. The CDR3 nucleotides are TGTGCCAGCTCACCGAATATAGACAGAGGCGAGCAGTACTTC. The chain recombines TRBV18 with TRBJ2-7; tentative D call: TRBD1 (5 bases). In germline, CDR1 is KGHSH, CDR2 LQKENI. The V gene lost 3 bases and the J gene lost 6 bases, with 15 bases spanning the gap. The CDR3 contains 14 residues.

This clonotype was found many times. The chain couples TRBV15 to TRBJ1-1; 8 nucleotides match TRBD1. The CDR3 is 18 residues long. Germline CDR1 LNHNV, CDR2 YYDKDF (reference sequence). The ends lost 3 bases at V and 1 base at J; junction bases unmatched: 13. CDR3 region: CATSSPPGQADPNTEAFF. CDR3 bases: TGTGCCACCAGCAGTCCCCCGGGACAGGCTGATCCGAACACTGAAGCTTTCTTT.